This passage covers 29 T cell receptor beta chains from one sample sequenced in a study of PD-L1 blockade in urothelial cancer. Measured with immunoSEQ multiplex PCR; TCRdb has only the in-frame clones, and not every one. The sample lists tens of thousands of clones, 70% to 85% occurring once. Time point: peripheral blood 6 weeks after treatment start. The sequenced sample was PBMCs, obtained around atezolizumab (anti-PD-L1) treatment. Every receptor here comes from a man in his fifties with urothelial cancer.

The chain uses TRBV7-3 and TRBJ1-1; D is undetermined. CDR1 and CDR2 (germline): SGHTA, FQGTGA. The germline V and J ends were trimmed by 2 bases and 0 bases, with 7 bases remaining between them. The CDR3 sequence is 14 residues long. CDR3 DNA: TGTGCCAGCAGCTTAGGGCCGATGAACACTGAAGCTTTCTTT. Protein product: CASSLGPMNTEAFF.

DNA of the CDR3: TGTGCCAGCAGCGCAGGGACAGGGGGAGGCTCACCCCTCCACTTT. Its protein product is CASSAGTGGGSPLHF. The V gene is TRBV9, the J gene TRBJ1-6, with TRBD1 matching 11 bases. Germline V CDR1 and CDR2: SGDLS, YYNGEE. V shed 3 bases and J 10 bases; nucleotides not matched to a gene: 6. CDR3 length: 15 amino acids. The entire variable domain, with the rest obtained from reference TRBV9 and TRBJ1-6, is as follows: DSGVTQTPKHLITATGQRVTLRCSPRSGDLSVYWYQQSLDQGLQFLIQYYNGEERAKGNILERFSAQQFPDLHSELNLSSLELGDSALYFCASSAGTGGGSPLHFGNGTRLTVT.

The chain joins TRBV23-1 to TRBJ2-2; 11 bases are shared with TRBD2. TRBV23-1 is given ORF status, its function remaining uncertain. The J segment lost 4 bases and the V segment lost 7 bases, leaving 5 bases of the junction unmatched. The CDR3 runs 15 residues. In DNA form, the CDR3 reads TGCGCCAGCATTACTAGCGGGAGAGGCACCGGGGAGCTGTTTTTT. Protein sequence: CASITSGRGTGELFF.

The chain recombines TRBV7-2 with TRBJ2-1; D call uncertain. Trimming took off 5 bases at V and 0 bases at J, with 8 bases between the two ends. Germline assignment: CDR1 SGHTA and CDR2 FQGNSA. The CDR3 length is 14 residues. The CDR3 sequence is CASSRISSYNEQFF. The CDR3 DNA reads TGTGCCAGCAGCCGAATTAGCTCCTACAATGAGCAGTTCTTC. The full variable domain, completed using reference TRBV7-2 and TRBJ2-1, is GAGVSQSPSNKVTEKGKDVELRCDPISGHTALYWYRQSLGQGLEFLIYFQGNSAPDKSGLPSDRFSAERTGGSVSTLTIQRTQQEDSAVYLCASSRISSYNEQFFGPGTRLTVL.

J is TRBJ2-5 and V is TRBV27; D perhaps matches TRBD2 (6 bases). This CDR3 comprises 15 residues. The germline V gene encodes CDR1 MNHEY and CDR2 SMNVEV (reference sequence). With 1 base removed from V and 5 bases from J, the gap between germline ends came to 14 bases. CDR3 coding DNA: TGTGCCAGCAGTTTATTGGAGGGCAGGTGGGAGACCCAGTACTTC. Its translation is CASSLLEGRWETQYF.

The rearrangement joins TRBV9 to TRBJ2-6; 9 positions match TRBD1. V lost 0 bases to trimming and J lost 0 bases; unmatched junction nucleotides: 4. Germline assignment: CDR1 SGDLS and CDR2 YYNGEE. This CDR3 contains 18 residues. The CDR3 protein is CASSVGGTGLSGANVLTF. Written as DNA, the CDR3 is TGTGCCAGCAGCGTAGGCGGGACAGGGCTCTCTGGGGCCAACGTCCTGACTTTC.

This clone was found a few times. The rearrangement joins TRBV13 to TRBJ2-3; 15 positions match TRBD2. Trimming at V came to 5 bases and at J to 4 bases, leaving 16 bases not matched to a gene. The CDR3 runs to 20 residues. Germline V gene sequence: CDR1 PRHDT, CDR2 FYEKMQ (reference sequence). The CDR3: CASSTYSRTSGRAGADTQYF. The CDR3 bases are TGTGCCAGCAGCACCTACTCCCGGACTAGCGGGAGGGCCGGGGCAGATACGCAGTATTTT.

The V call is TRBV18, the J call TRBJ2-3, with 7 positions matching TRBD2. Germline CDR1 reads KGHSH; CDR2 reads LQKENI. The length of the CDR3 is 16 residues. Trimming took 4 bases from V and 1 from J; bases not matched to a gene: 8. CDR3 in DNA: TGTGCCAGCTCACGGGGAGGGGCGCGGGGCACAGATACGCAGTATTTT. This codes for CASSRGGARGTDTQYF.

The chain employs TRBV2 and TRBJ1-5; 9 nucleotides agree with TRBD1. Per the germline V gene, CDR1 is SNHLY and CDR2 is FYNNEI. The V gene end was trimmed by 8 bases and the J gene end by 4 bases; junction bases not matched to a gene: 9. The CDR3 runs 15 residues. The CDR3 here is CASALTGTGNQPQHF. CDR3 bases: TGTGCCAGCGCATTAACCGGGACAGGGAATCAGCCCCAGCATTTT.

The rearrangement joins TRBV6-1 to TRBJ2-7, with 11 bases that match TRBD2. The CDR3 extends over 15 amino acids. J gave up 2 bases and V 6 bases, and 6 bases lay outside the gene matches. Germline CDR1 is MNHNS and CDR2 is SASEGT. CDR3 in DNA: TGTGCCAGCAGCATGACTAGCGGGGCTGCCTACGAGCAGTACTTC. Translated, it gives CASSMTSGAAYEQYF.

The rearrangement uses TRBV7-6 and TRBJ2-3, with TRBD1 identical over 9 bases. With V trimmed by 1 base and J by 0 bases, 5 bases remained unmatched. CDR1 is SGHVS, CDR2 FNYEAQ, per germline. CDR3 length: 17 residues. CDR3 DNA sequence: TGTGCCAGCAGCTTAGGAGTGGGACAGGGAAGCACAGATACGCAGTATTTT. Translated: CASSLGVGQGSTDTQYF.

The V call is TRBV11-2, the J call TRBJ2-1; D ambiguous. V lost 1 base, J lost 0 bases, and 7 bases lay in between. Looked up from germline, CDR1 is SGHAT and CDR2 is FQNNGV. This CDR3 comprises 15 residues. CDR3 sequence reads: CASSLVPSSYNEQFF. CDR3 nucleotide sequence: TGTGCCAGCAGCTTAGTCCCTAGCTCCTACAATGAGCAGTTCTTC.

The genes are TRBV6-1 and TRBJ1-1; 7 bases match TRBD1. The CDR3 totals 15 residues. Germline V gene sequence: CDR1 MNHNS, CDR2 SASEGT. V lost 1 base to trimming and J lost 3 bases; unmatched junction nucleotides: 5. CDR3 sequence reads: CASSEVGQADTEAFF. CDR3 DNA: TGTGCCAGCAGTGAAGTAGGACAGGCAGACACTGAAGCTTTCTTT.

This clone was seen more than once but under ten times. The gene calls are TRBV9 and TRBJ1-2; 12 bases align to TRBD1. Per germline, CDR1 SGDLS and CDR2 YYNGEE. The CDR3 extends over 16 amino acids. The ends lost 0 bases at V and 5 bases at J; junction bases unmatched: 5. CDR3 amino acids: CASSVAGTGGGYGYTF. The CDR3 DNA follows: TGTGCCAGCAGCGTAGCGGGGACAGGGGGCGGGTATGGCTACACCTTC.

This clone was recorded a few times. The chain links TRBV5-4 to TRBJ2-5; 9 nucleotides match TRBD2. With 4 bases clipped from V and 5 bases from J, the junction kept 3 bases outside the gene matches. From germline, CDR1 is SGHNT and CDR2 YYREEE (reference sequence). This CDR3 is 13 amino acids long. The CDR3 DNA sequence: TGTGCCAGCAGCCTAGCGGGGTTGGAGACCCAGTACTTC. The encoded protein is CASSLAGLETQYF.

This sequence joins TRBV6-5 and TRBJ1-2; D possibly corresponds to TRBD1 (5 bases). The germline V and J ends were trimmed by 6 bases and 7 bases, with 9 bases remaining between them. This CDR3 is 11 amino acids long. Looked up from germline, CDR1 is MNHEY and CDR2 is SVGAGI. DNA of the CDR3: TGTGCCAGCAGGGACGGGGGTGGCTACACCTTC. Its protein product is CASRDGGGYTF.

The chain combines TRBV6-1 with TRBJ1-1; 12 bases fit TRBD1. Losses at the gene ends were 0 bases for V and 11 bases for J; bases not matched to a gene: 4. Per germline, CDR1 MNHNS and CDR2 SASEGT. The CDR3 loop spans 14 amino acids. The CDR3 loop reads CASSEAPGQGAAFF. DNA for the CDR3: TGTGCCAGCAGTGAAGCGCCGGGACAGGGGGCGGCTTTCTTT.

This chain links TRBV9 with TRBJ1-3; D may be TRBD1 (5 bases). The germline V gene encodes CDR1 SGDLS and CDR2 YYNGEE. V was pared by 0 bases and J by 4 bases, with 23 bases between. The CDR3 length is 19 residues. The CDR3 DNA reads TGTGCCAGCAGCGTAGGGGACCCCTTTACTCGGAGCGGGGGAAACACCATATATTTT. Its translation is CASSVGDPFTRSGGNTIYF.

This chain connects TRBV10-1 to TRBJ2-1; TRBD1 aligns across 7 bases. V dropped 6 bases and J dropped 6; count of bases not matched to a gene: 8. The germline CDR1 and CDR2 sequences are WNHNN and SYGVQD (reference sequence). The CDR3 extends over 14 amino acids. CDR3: CASRDSTGSNEQFF. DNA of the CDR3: TGCGCCAGCAGAGACTCGACAGGGAGCAATGAGCAGTTCTTC.

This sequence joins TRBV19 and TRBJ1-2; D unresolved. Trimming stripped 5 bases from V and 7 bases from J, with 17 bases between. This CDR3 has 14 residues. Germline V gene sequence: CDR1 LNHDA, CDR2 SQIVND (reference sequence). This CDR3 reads CASSPADWAGGYTF. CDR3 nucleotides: TGTGCCAGTAGTCCGGCGGACTGGGCCGGTGGCTACACCTTC.

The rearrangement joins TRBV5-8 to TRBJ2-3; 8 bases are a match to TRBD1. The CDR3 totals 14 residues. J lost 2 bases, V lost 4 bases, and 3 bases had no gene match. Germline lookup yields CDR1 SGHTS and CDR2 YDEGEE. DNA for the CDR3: TGTGCCAGCAGCCGGACAGGGAACACAGATACGCAGTATTTT. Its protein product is CASSRTGNTDTQYF.

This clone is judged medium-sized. CDR3 loop: CASSVEGGSEKLFF. CDR3 nucleotides: TGTGCCAGCAGCGTAGAAGGGGGCAGTGAAAAACTGTTTTTT. The chain has TRBV9 and TRBJ1-4; 7 nucleotides align to TRBD1. Germline-derived CDR1 and CDR2 are SGDLS and YYNGEE. The CDR3 length is 14 residues. V shed 0 bases and J 7 bases; nucleotides not matched to a gene: 3.

CDR3 DNA sequence: TGTGCCAGCAGCCCTAGCGGGAGCTCCTACGAGCAGTACTTC. This encodes CASSPSGSSYEQYF. The genes are TRBV7-9 and TRBJ2-7; 10 bases map to TRBD2. Looked up from germline, CDR1 is SEHNR and CDR2 is FQNEAQ (reference sequence). CDR3 length equals 14 residues. V trimming: 5 bases; J trimming: 0 bases; junction bases outside the gene matches: 1.

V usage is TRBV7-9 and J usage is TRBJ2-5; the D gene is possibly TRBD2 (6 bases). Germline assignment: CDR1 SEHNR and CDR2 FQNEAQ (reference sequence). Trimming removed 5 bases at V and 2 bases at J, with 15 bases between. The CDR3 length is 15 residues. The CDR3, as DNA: TGTGCCAGCAGCCGTCCAAGCGGGTTACAAGAGACCCAGTACTTC. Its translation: CASSRPSGLQETQYF.

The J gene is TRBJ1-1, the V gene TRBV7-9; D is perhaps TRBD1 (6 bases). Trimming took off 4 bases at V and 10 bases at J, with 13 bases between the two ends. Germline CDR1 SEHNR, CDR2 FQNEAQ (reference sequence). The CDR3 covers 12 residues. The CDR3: CASSSGHRGAFF. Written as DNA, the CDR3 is TGTGCCAGCAGCTCGGGACACCGGGGAGCTTTCTTT.

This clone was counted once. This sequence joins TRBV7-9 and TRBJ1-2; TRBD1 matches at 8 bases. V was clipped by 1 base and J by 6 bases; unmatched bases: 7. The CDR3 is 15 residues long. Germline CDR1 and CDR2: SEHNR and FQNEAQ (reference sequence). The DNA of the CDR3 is TGTGCCAGCAGCTTAGGGGATCAGACAGGGGATGGCTACACCTTC. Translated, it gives CASSLGDQTGDGYTF.

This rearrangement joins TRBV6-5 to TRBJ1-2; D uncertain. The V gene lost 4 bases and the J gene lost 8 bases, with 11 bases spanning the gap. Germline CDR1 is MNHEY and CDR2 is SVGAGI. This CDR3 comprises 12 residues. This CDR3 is CASSWGGVGYTF. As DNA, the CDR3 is TGTGCCAGCAGTTGGGGAGGTGTCGGCTACACCTTC.

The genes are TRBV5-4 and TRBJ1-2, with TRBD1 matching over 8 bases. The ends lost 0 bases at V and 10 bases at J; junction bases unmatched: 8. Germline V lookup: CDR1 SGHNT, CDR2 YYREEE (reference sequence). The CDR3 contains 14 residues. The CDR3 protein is CASSLGTGREVYTF. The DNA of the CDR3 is TGTGCCAGCAGCTTGGGGACAGGGAGGGAGGTCTACACCTTC.

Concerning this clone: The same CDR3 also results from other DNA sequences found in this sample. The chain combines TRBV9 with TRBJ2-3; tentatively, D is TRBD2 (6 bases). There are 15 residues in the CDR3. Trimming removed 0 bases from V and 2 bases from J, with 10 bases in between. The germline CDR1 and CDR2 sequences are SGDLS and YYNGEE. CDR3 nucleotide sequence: TGTGCCAGCAGCGTAGGGGCGGGGCCCACAGATACGCAGTATTTT. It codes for CASSVGAGPTDTQYF.